Given below is one TCR beta chain in context. Its cognate antigen has yet to be identified. Nothing much larger sits one base from this clone, and base qualities are not available. Receptor libraries were prepared by the immunoSEQ multiplex PCR assay. For the multiplex PCR, a mixture combining 60 forward primers for TCR Vbeta segments and 13 reverse primers for TCR Jbeta segments was used. Amplification of the CDR3 region of rearranged TCR beta genes was performed with a multiplex PCR assay on genomic DNA. Amplified TCR beta libraries were sequenced as 87-base-pair reads on the Illumina HiSeq System. From the authors' description of their analysis: Across the 500 to 750 repertoires, a later analysis counted 80 million or so unique TCR beta chains, around 10 million of which were shared by at least two donors. A nearest-neighbor algorithm error-corrected the raw reads and collapsed the reads into unique sequences, merging closely related sequences to remove PCR and sequencing errors. To assign V, D and J gene segments, CDR3 sequences were aligned to IMGT reference sequences. For a sequence to be retained, a match of at least six nucleotides to both a V gene segment and a J gene segment was required. Rearrangements were classified as productive when the CDR3 lacked stop codons and remained in frame with V and J, and all other rearrangements were classified as non-productive. Following IMGT convention, CDR3 was defined as the stretch from the second conserved V-encoded cysteine to the conserved J-encoded phenylalanine. Sequences without an unambiguous match to a single V gene segment were excluded from the earlier analysis of 450 to 750 of the donors. In an earlier analysis of around 590 of the donors, a V segment was called functional when productive rearrangements were above 56.7%, and segregating when the standard deviation between donors exceeded 5%. A statistical classification framework was built to diagnose cytomegalovirus status from the catalog of TCR beta chain sequences. In a later analysis, V and J genes were assigned by comparing TCR nucleotide sequences against IMGT/GENE-DB human TR gene sequences. A later analysis assigned CDR3 sequences and most-parsimonious VDJ recombination scenarios with the TCRdist pipeline. In a later analysis, every TCR beta chain was defined by the combination of its CDR3 amino acid sequence and its V-gene family, and reads without a unique V-gene family were dropped. A later analysis removed roughly 590 highly shared, low-generation-probability nucleotide sequences to deal with suspected cross-contamination and a sequencing artifact. In a later analysis, a clonal expansion index was calculated for each public chain from normalized within-repertoire ranks of inferred template counts. In a later analysis, generation probabilities were computed with a VDJ recombination model fitted to out-of-frame rearrangements, and the resulting probabilities were checked against IGoR. Hypergeometric tests were used in a later analysis to score TCR-TCR, TCR-HLA and TCR-CMV co-occurrence, with a repertoire-size bias correction applied to the TCR pairs. False discovery rates were estimated in a later analysis by permuting HLA or CMV assignments 20 times. A later analysis grouped co-occurring TCRs with DBSCAN, adding TCRdist sequence similarity when clustering within HLA-allele-positive subsets. Co-occurrence clustering excluded repertoires with fewer than 30,000 or more than 120,000 public chains, plus five with anomalous nucleotide sharing. TCRdb stores this immuneACCESS table with in-frame sequences only. Part of the clones is absent; in the studies checked, under half of the shortfall reflects unresolved V genes, and no reason is known for the rest. That table furnishes V, J and clone size, whereas the DNA furnished D and trimming. For this sample there are 150,000 to 200,000 clones; over 70% appear just once. The biggest ten clones account for about 1.5% of the sample.

CDR1 and CDR2, looked up from the germline V gene (reference sequence), are LNHNV and YYDKDF. The CDR3 covers 14 residues, taking in both the cysteine and the phenylalanine. The sequence is cut down to CDR3 DNA, 42 bases in frame from base 1. A distance of 14 bases separates the germline ends of V and J, which lose 4 bases and 7 bases respectively. This sample is drawn from a study of cytomegalovirus exposure and HLA in healthy donors (dated by TCRdb to 2015 to 2018). Context from the whole study: In an earlier analysis of approximately 500 of the donors, less than 350 Gb of sequence data and 120 million or so unique TCR beta sequences from roughly 180 million T cells were reported. The study aimed to test whether signatures of past pathogen exposure could be identified by cataloging public T cell receptors. Typing coverage differed by locus: A, B, C, DRB1 and DQB1 were typed in about 629-640 donors, DQA1 in 522, DPA1 in roughly 590, and DPB1 in 472. Every discovery cohort repertoire had been produced on one sequencing platform. Roughly 5 DR-DQ haplotypes were handled as single units for association and clustering because linkage in the cohort was strong. A separate validation cohort of some 130 different subjects was used in addition to the roughly 640-subject first cohort. The later analysis used no new phenotypic data to find candidate immune exposures, relying instead on TCR beta sequences and their occurrence across donors. HLA typing included class I and class II loci at four-digit resolution. To study patterns of TCR occurrence, a later analysis re-analyzed previously published TCR beta repertoires from just over 650 donors and added high-resolution HLA genotyping. A later genetic analysis used genome-wide SNP genotypes for about 55% of the 666 donors, treating that subset as a discovery cohort. Of the approximately 400 genotyped donors, 81% were placed in the genetic ancestry cluster associated with self-reported Caucasian donors. An earlier analysis of 500 to 650 of the donors applied high-throughput TCR beta sequencing to assess whether each TCR beta V gene segment acted as functional or pseudogenic. Using immunosequencing, the study profiled T cell repertoires from approximately 700 subjects and related those repertoires to cytomegalovirus serostatus. Alongside the repertoire data, information on donor age, sex, ethnicity and CMV serostatus was compiled. On average, around 230,000 unique TCR beta nucleotide sequences were sequenced per donor among a few hundred genotyped donors of the cohort, with roughly a sixth of those sequences being non-productive. An early release that covered roughly 600 HLA-typed donors contained approximately 320 gigabases of sequencing data and 65 million to 100 million unique TCR sequences. To predict cytomegalovirus infection status, the study combined high-throughput TCR immunosequencing, statistical association of individual TCRs with disease status, and machine learning.

The cohort comprised 710 or so healthy bone marrow donors. All cohort members were sampled while nominally healthy, although unrecorded immune exposures were likely present. The donor tested CMV seronegative and was one of the 352 seronegative cohort members. Each donor provided a peripheral blood sample, and peripheral blood mononuclear cells were used for TCR beta sequencing. The Qiagen DNeasy Blood Extraction Kit was used to extract genomic DNA from the blood cell samples. The paper's findings and limits, for the study overall: A later analysis found that most CMV-associated TCR beta chains appeared HLA-restricted, with HLA associations seemingly driven largely by CMV exposure. According to a later analysis, TCR association rates differed among HLA loci, with DRB1 alleles showing the most associated TCRs and HLA-C alleles showing the fewest. A few of the identified cytomegalovirus-associated TCR beta chains were confirmed in vitro to be specific for cytomegalovirus antigens. Because counts were too low, roughly 17 rarely observed V segments, including chromosome 9 orphons, were left out of the earlier analysis of some 600 of the donors. Because the 87-base-pair reads could not distinguish some IMGT-functional V segments, including TRBV6-2 and TRBV6-3, those segments were excluded. Correlated functional status among segregating V segments might be attributable to linkage disequilibrium, but an unknown experimental factor could not be ruled out. A further reported finding was that TCR beta sequences accurately predicted the HLA-A and HLA-B alleles for most subjects in the first cohort. The study listed 164 TCR beta chains as associated with cytomegalovirus. Specific HLA alleles were associated with some 15,000 TCR beta sequences at a false discovery rate of 0.05 in a later analysis. Presence/absence analyses assumed roughly uniform sequencing depth across donors, an assumption that may not hold. In a later genetic analysis, fewer N-insertions in productive TCRs were reported among donors in an Asian-associated ancestry cluster than the roughly 640-donor mean. Compared with equally common non-associated chains, HLA-associated TCR beta chains in a later analysis were more clonally expanded and had lower generation probabilities. In both the original and validation cohorts, the classifier was reported to diagnose cytomegalovirus status with high specificity and sensitivity. HLA typing was unavailable for some donors at each locus, so association tests used only the typed subset. According to the authors, the approach could potentially be generalized to other disease states and immunological phenotypes. A group of highly shared sequence variants was considered likely to be a technical artifact of the sequencing pipeline. In a later genetic analysis, a missense DCLRE1C variant was associated with V-gene and J-gene trimming of TCR beta chains, and the association was replicated in an independent cohort. While some public TCRs were present in many individuals, most TCR sequences turned up only very rarely across donors. The only immune exposure information available for the cohort was CMV serostatus. An earlier analysis of 587 of the donors showed that most TCR beta V segments appeared in productive rearrangements either about 87% or about 30% of the time, which broadly matched IMGT annotations. Strong co-occurrence of HLA alleles, especially DR and DQ, made assigning TCR associations to individual alleles difficult. The cohort was sequenced for TCR beta chains only, and without alpha or paired-chain data the features that could be detected were limited. Several of the top co-occurrence clusters appeared to be linked to parvovirus B19, influenza, CMV and Epstein-Barr virus, according to a later analysis.

This receptor was identified in a young man in good health and CMV-seronegative. In this chain, TRBV15 is recombined with TRBJ2-1; TRBD1 might be the D gene, on 6 matching bases. Sequencing input: PBMCs. The nucleotides read TGTGCCACCAGCACCCGGGGACAATCTAATGAGCAGTTCTTC. Its translation reads: CATSTRGQSNEQFF. Beyond the CDR3, the reference TRBV15 and TRBJ2-1 genes provide the residues; the full variable domain reads: DAMVIQNPRYQVTQFGKPVTLSCSQTLNHNVMYWYQQKSSQAPKLLFHYYDKDFNNEADTPDNFQSRRPNTSFCFLDIRSPGLGDTAMYLCATSTRGQSNEQFFGPGTRLTVL.